This T cell receptor beta chain originates from a study of cytomegalovirus exposure and HLA in healthy donors. Study-wide results and caveats: Cytomegalovirus-associated status was assigned to fewer than 200 TCR beta chains.

Worth noting for this clone: The antigen is not known.

The PCR contained 60 Vbeta and 13 Jbeta primers. TCRdb keeps only in-frame clones here, not all; method: immunoSEQ multiplex PCR. The repertoire includes 150,000 to 200,000 clones, roughly 87% of them detected once, and under 1.2% sits in the top ten. CDR1 is SGHVS and CDR2 is FNYEAQ in the germline V gene. The J segment lost 4 bases and the V segment lost 2 bases, leaving 7 bases of the junction unmatched. The CDR3 consists of 15 residues. J is TRBJ1-1 and V is TRBV7-6, with 7 bases that match TRBD1. This receptor was identified in a boy between 2 and 15 years old in good health and CMV-seronegative. The sample taken for sequencing was PBMCs. CDR3 coding DNA: TGTGCCAGCAGCTTACGACAGGGTGGTTTCACTGAAGCTTTCTTT. Translating gives CASSLRQGGFTEAFF.